This T cell receptor beta chain was observed in a study of identifying expanded T cells in peripheral blood. Study-wide results and caveats: Differentially abundant clones: about 1.3 between replicates, about 15 at two to three weeks, more than 18 at four. Variance in clone template counts between approximately two-week samples significantly increased with total template count across all healthy donors.

During the collection period, no donor immune events like infections were recorded. The protocol was immunoSEQ multiplex PCR, while the TCRdb copy is restricted to in-frame clones and leaves out a portion. The sample holds some 76,000 clones, 90% seen once. To note about this clone: Its antigen is unidentified.

Trimming cost V 1 base and J 1 base, with 8 bases left between them. The CDR3 is 15 amino acids. The germline CDR1 and CDR2 sequences are KGHSH and LQKENI. The clonotype comes from a person between 18 and 75 years old in good health. The chain combines TRBV18 with TRBJ2-1, with D maybe TRBD2 (5 bases). Sequenced material: blood. CDR3 sequence reads: CASSPQGASYNEQFF. The CDR3 nucleotides are TGTGCCAGCTCACCACAGGGAGCATCCTACAATGAGCAGTTCTTC.